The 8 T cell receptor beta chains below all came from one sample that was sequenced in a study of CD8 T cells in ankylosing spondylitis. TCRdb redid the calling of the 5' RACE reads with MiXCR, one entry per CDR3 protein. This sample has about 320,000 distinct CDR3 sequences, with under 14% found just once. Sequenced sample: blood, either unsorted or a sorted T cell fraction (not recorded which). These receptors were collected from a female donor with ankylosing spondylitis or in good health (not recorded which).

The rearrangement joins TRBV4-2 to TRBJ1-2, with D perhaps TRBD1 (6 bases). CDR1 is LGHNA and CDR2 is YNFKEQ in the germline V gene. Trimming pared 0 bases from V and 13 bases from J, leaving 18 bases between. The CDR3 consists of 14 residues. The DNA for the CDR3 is TGTGCCAGCAGCCAAGATCCACAGGGTATCGACGCCACCTTC. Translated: CASSQDPQGIDATF.

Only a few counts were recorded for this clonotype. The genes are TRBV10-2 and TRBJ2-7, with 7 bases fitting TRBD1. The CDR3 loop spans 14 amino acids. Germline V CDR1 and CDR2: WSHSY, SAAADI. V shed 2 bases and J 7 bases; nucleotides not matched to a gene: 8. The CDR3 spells CASSEIRTGGEQYF. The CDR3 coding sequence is TGCGCCAGCAGTGAGATCAGGACAGGCGGAGAGCAGTACTTC.

CDR3 DNA sequence: TGTGCCAGCAGCCACGGTGGAAACATGAACACTGAAGCTTTCTTT. It codes for CASSHGGNMNTEAFF. The chain uses TRBV5-5 and TRBJ1-1; D remains ambiguous. The CDR3 spans 15 residues. The germline gives CDR1 SGHKS, CDR2 YYEKEE (reference sequence). The V end lost 4 bases, the J end lost 0 bases, and 13 bases lay between the germline ends.

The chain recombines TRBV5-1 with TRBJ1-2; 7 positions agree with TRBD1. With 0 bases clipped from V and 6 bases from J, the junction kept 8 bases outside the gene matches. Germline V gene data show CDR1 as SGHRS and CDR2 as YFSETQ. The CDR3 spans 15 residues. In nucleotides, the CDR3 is TGCGCCAGCAGCTTGGAGAAGACAGGGCTTCATGGCTACACCTTC. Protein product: CASSLEKTGLHGYTF.

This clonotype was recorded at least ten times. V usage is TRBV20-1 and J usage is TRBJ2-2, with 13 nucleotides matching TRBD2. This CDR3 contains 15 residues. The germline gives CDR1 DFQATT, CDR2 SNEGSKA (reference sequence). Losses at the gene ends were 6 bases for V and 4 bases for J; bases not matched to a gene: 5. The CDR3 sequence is CSAGTSGGGTGELFF. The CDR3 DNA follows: TGCAGTGCGGGAACTAGCGGGGGGGGCACCGGGGAGCTGTTTTTT.

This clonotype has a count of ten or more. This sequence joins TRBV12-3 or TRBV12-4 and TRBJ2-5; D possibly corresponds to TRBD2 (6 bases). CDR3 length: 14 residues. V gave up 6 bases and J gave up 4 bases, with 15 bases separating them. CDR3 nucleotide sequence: TGTGCCAGCAGCCGGGGGTCGAGGGGAGAGACCCAGTACTTC. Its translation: CASSRGSRGETQYF.

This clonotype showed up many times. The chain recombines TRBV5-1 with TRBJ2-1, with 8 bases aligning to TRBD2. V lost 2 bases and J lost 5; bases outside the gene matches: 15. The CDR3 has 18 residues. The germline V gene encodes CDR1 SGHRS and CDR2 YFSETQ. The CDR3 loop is CASSFSGGSGNFNNEQFF. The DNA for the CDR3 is TGCGCCAGCAGCTTTTCCGGGGGTAGCGGGAACTTTAACAATGAGCAGTTCTTC. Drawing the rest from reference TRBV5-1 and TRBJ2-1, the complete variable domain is KAGVTQTPRYLIKTRGQQVTLSCSPISGHRSVSWYQQTPGQGLQFLFEYFSETQRNKGNFPGRFSGRQFSNSRSEMNVSTLELGDSALYLCASSFSGGSGNFNNEQFFGPGTRLTVL.

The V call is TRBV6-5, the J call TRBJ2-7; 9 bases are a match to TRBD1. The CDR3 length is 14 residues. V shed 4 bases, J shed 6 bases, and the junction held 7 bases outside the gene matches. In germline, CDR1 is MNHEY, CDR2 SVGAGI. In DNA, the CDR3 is TGTGCCAGCAGTTGGGGACAGGGCGGTGGCGAGCAGTACTTC. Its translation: CASSWGQGGGEQYF.